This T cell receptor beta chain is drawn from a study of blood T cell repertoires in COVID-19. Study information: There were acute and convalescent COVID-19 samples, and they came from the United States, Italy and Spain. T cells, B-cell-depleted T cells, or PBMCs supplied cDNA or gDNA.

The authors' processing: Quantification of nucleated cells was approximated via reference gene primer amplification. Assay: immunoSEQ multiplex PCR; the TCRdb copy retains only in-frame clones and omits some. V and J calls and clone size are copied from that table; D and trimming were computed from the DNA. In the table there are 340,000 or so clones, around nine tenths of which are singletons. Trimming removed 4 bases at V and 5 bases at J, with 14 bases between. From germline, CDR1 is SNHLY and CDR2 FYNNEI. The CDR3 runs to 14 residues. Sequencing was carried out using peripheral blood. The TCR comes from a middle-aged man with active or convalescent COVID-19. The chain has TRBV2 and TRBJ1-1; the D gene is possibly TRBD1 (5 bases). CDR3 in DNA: TGTGCCAGCAGTGGAAGGGACTGGGAAACTGAAGCTTTCTTT. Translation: CASSGRDWETEAFF.